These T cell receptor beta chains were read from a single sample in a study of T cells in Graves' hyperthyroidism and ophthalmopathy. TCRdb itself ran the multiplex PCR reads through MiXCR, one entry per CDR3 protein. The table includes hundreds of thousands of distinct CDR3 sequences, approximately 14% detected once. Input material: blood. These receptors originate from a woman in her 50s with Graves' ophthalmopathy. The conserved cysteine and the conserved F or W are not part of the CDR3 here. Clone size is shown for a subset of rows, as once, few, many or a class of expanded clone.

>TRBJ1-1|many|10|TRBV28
ASSTDRGEAF
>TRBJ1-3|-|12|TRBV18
ASSDQGLGNTIY
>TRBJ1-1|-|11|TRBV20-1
SARDLGNTEAF
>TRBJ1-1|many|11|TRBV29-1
SVETRMNTEAF
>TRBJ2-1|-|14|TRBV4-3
ASSQVAGGRYNEQF
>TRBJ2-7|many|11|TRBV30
AWSVLSSYEQY
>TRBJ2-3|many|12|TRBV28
ASSSPGQGDTQY
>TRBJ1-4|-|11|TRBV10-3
AIKAATNEKLF
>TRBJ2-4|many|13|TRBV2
ASSADPRGQFFQY
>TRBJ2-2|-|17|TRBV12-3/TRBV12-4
ASSLGTSGRFRGAGELF
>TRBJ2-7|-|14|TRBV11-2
ASSLRRDRSSYEQY
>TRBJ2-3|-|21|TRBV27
ASRGTGVQPQLRTGGSTDTQY
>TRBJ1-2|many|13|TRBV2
ATQIISSPNYGYT
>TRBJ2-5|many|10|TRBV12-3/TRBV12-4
ASSFNRETQY
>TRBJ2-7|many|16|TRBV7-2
ASSLDDTSGSILNEQY
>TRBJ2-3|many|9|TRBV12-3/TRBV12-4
ASRVLDTQY
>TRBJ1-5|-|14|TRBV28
ASSFPTGAHNQPQH
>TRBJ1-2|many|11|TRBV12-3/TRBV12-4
AACRTGVMGYT
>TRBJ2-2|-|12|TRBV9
ASSGTSRVGELF
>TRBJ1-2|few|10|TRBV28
ASSRGSPGYT
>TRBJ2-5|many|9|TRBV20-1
SARYQGAGY
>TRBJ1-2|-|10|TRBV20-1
SARAGLYGYT
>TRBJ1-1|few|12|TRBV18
ASSPKAGNTEAF
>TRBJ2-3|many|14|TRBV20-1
SARDLFRDGTDTQY
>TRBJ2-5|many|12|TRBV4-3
ASSQEGRPETQY
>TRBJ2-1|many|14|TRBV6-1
ASRGKSGRYRNEQF
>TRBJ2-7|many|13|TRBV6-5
ASSYSSGLSYEQY
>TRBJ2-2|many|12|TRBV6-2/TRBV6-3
ASIRRLGTGELF
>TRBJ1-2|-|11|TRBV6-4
ASSDSWGNGYT
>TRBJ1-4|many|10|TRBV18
ASSRPNEKLF
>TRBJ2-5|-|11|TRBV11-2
ASGTYSEETQY
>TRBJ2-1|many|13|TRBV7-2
ASIYRGEGYNEQF
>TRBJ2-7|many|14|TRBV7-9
ASSLVSGTNSYEQY
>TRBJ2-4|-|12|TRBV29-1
SVELRDRGNIQY
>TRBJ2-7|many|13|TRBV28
ASSFSGTGGLEQY
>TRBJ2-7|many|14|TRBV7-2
ASSLPGQGGSYEQY
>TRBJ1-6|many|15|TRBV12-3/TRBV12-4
ASSLSGSSSYNSPLH
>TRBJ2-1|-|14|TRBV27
ASSSALARSYNEQF
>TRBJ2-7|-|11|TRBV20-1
SARDQGSYEQY
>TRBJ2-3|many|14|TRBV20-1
SAPPTSGSRRDTQY
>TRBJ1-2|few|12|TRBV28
ASSQGASVGGYT
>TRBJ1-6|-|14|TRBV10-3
AISDGRSSYNSPLH